Given below is one T cell receptor beta chain in context. Its specificity is not known. This entry belongs to a study of PD-1 blockade in classical Hodgkin lymphoma. Time point in this sample: cycle 4 day 1 (C4D1), after six to seven weeks of nivolumab. All trial patients relapsed after autologous stem cell transplantation. Study observations and caveats: Patients were excluded if nivolumab began under 1 year after ASCT (the autologous transplant). Nothing has yet pinned down what causes the repertoire differences, possibly disease activity or prior therapy.

Assay used: immunoSEQ multiplex PCR; TCRdb lists only in-frame clones, some missing. The data hold 100,000 or so clones, with roughly 87% observed a single time. Sample: peripheral blood mononuclear cells (PBMCs), taken before the fourth cycle of nivolumab. The TCR originated in a human donor with classical Hodgkin lymphoma.

The CDR3 loop is CASSIYPDTQYF. The CDR3 nucleotides read TGTGCCAGTAGTATATATCCAGATACGCAGTATTTT. The chain has TRBV19 and TRBJ2-3; no clear D gene. The CDR3 is 12 amino acids. Deletions cut 2 bases from V and 4 bases from J, with 4 bases between. Per the germline V gene, CDR1 is LNHDA and CDR2 is SQIVND (reference sequence).